A single sample gave rise to the 8 T cell receptor beta chains below, sequenced in a study of a mutant IDH1 vaccine in newly diagnosed glioma. The time point here: week 47, end of study. Vaccination comprised doses that each held 300 ug of mutant IDH1 20-mer peptide, plus topical imiquimod. These TCRs are of unknown antigen specificity. Using immunoSEQ multiplex PCR, the repertoire was profiled, and TCRdb retains in-frame clones only, with some absent. The table shows over 30,000 clones, with 80% to 95% occurring only once. Source: PBMCs, taken from a glioma patient whose treatment included an IDH1 peptide vaccine. The origin of the receptors is a woman aged 40 to 50 with glioma.

The chain combines TRBV19 with TRBJ1-2; no definite D call. The CDR3 has 16 residues. V lost 6 bases to trimming and J lost 1 base, with 18 bases between them. Per germline, CDR1 LNHDA and CDR2 SQIVND (reference sequence). The CDR3 DNA reads TGTGCCAGTAGAGTTGCGGTAGACCGGCTTAACTATGGCTACACCTTC. It codes for CASRVAVDRLNYGYTF.

The V and J genes are TRBV5-1 and TRBJ2-3; 9 bases are shared with TRBD2. The CDR3 is 14 residues long. Unmatched junction bases numbered 0, after V lost 0 bases and J lost 4 bases. Germline lookup yields CDR1 SGHRS and CDR2 YFSETQ. The CDR3 loop reads CASSLGGGADTQYF. As DNA, the CDR3 is TGCGCCAGCAGCTTGGGCGGGGGGGCAGATACGCAGTATTTT.

This clone was detected a few times. V and J are TRBV19 and TRBJ2-1; D could derive from TRBD1 or TRBD2 (5 bases each). This CDR3 has 14 amino acids. The V and J ends lost 4 bases and 10 bases respectively, with 17 bases between them. Germline V gene lookup returns CDR1 LNHDA and CDR2 SQIVND (reference sequence). The DNA of the CDR3 is TGTGCCAGTAGTAGATCGGGACGGGACGGCGAGCAGTTCTTC. Protein sequence: CASSRSGRDGEQFF.

The genes are TRBV4-1 and TRBJ1-4; 8 nucleotides match TRBD1. V lost 2 bases to trimming and J lost 7 bases; unmatched junction nucleotides: 6. Per germline, CDR1 MGHRA and CDR2 YSYEKL. The CDR3 contains 15 residues. The CDR3 sequence is CASSQTIDRGEKLFF. The CDR3 DNA is TGCGCCAGCAGCCAAACTATCGACAGGGGTGAAAAACTGTTTTTT.

The V gene is TRBV7-9, the J gene TRBJ1-2; D unclear. The length of the CDR3 is 12 residues. The V gene's germline CDR1 is SEHNR and CDR2 FQNEAQ (reference sequence). V shed 3 bases and J shed 4 bases, with 6 bases lying between them. CDR3: CASSLGSYGYTF. As DNA, the CDR3 is TGTGCCAGCAGCTTGGGGAGCTATGGCTACACCTTC. Full variable domain (missing parts from reference TRBV7-9 and TRBJ1-2): DTGVSQNPRHKITKRGQNVTFRCDPISEHNRLYWYRQTLGQGPEFLTYFQNEAQLEKSRLLSDRFSAERPKGSFSTLEIQRTEQGDSAMYLCASSLGSYGYTFGSGTRLTVV.

V usage is TRBV10-2 and J usage is TRBJ2-7, with D unclear. Germline V gene lookup returns CDR1 WSHSY and CDR2 SAAADI. The ends were cut back, 8 bases at V and 2 bases at J, with 7 bases in the middle. The CDR3 is 11 residues long. CDR3 nucleotide sequence: TGCGCCAGCCAACAACCCTACGAGCAGTACTTC. Protein sequence: CASQQPYEQYF.

This rearrangement joins TRBV2 to TRBJ1-5; unclear D gene. This CDR3 is built from 14 residues. Germline V CDR1 and CDR2: SNHLY, FYNNEI. V was trimmed by 7 bases and J by 4 bases, leaving 14 bases between them. The CDR3 spells CASKGRAINQPQHF. The CDR3 nucleotides read TGTGCCAGCAAAGGCCGGGCAATTAATCAGCCCCAGCATTTT.

This clone is categorized as medium-sized. This chain uses TRBV2 with TRBJ2-7; D not resolved. The CDR3 sequence is 13 residues long. Germline CDR1 reads SNHLY; CDR2 reads FYNNEI. The CDR3 DNA is TGTGCTACAACCGGGCTAGATTCCTACGAGCAGTACTTC. It encodes CATTGLDSYEQYF.